These 25 T cell receptor beta chains originate from one sample sequenced in a study of cytomegalovirus exposure and HLA in healthy donors. PCR primers comprised 60 Vbeta and 13 Jbeta primers. TCRdb keeps only in-frame clones here, not all; method: immunoSEQ multiplex PCR. The profile shows roughly 190,000 clones, roughly four fifths of them singletons. Sequencing was carried out using PBMCs. The receptors were sampled from a man younger than 35 in good health and CMV-seronegative.

The chain recombines TRBV27 with TRBJ2-7, with D perhaps TRBD1 (6 bases). Germline V CDR1 and CDR2: MNHEY, SMNVEV (reference sequence). V shed 0 bases and J shed 3 bases, with 12 bases lying between them. This CDR3 is 15 amino acids long. The CDR3, as DNA: TGTGCCAGCAGTTTATCGCTCGGACAGATCTACGAGCAGTACTTC. This encodes CASSLSLGQIYEQYF.

Only a few counts were recorded for this clone. The chain carries TRBV4-3 and TRBJ1-4; TRBD1 might be the D (5 bases). The length of the CDR3 is 14 residues. Trimming cost V 6 bases and J 7 bases, with 15 bases left between them. Germline V gene lookup returns CDR1 LGHNA and CDR2 YSLEER. Written as DNA, the CDR3 is TGCGCCAGCAGTCCAGGGTTAACATCTGAAAAACTGTTTTTT. This gives the protein CASSPGLTSEKLFF.

A remark on this clone: Other DNA sequences from this sample encode an identical CDR3 as well. The chain joins TRBV7-6 to TRBJ2-7; 8 nucleotides agree with TRBD1. Germline lookup yields CDR1 SGHVS and CDR2 FNYEAQ. The J segment lost 4 bases and the V segment lost 1 base, leaving 3 bases of the junction unmatched. The CDR3 spans 14 residues. The CDR3 loop reads CASSLDDRGYEQYF. CDR3 in DNA: TGTGCCAGCAGCTTAGACGACAGGGGATACGAGCAGTACTTC.

This clone was found once. This rearrangement joins TRBV7-8 to TRBJ2-5; D may be TRBD1 (6 bases). Looked up from germline, CDR1 is SGHVS and CDR2 is FQNEAQ. V was shortened by 5 bases and J by 1 base, with 14 bases between the two germline ends. CDR3 length: 15 residues. The CDR3 DNA reads as TGTGCCAGCAGCCCCAGGGGTTTTCCCCAAGAGACCCAGTACTTC. Protein sequence: CASSPRGFPQETQYF.

The chain carries TRBV7-3 and TRBJ2-3; 8 positions agree with TRBD1. The CDR3 has 15 residues. Germline CDR1 reads SGHTA; CDR2 reads FQGTGA. V shed 4 bases and J 7 bases; nucleotides not matched to a gene: 10. The CDR3 spells CASSSGQALGHTQYF. The CDR3 DNA is TGTGCCAGCAGCTCGGGACAGGCGCTAGGACATACGCAGTATTTT. The full variable domain, completed using reference TRBV7-3 and TRBJ2-3, is GAGVSQTPSNKVTEKGKYVELRCDPISGHTALYWYRQSLGQGPEFLIYFQGTGAADDSGLPNDRFFAVRPEGSVSTLKIQRTERGDSAVYLCASSSGQALGHTQYFGPGTRLTVL.

The rearrangement joins TRBV19 to TRBJ2-5; D possibly corresponds to TRBD2 (7 bases). The CDR3 consists of 15 residues. The germline V and J ends were trimmed by 5 bases and 5 bases, with 18 bases remaining between them. Per the germline V gene, CDR1 is LNHDA and CDR2 is SQIVND (reference sequence). CDR3 residues: CASSSLGGGGETQYF. The CDR3 DNA follows: TGTGCCAGTAGTTCCTTAGGGGGGGGCGGCGAGACCCAGTACTTC.

The chain recombines TRBV19 with TRBJ1-1; 7 bases agree with TRBD1. Trimming took 11 bases from V and 6 from J; bases not matched to a gene: 12. The germline V gene has CDR1 LNHDA and CDR2 SQIVND (reference sequence). This CDR3 spans 13 amino acids. In DNA form, the CDR3 reads TGTGCCCATTCTAGGGGGCGCGCCCCTGAAGCTTTCTTT. As protein: CAHSRGRAPEAFF. The full variable domain, in which reference TRBV19 and TRBJ1-1 provide the parts outside the CDR3, is DGGITQSPKYLFRKEGQNVTLSCEQNLNHDAMYWYRQDPGQGLRLIYYSQIVNDFQKGDIAEGYSVSREKKESFPLTVTSAQKNPTAFYLCAHSRGRAPEAFFGQGTRLTVV.

The chain uses TRBV14 and TRBJ1-5, with D possibly TRBD1 on 5 matching bases. Per germline, CDR1 SGHDN and CDR2 FVKESK. This CDR3 region has 20 residues. V lost 0 bases, J lost 0 bases, and 21 bases lay in between. The CDR3 DNA reads TGTGCCAGCAGCCAAGAGCCCAAGGAGCTGGGGCTTTATAGCAATCAGCCCCAGCATTTT. Translated: CASSQEPKELGLYSNQPQHF. The variable domain in full, completed from reference TRBV14 and TRBJ1-5, reads EAGVTQFPSHSVIEKGQTVTLRCDPISGHDNLYWYRRVMGKEIKFLLHFVKESKQDESGMPNNRFLAERTGGTYSTLKVQPAELEDSGVYFCASSQEPKELGLYSNQPQHFGDGTRLSIL.

The chain has TRBV27 and TRBJ2-7, with 11 bases fitting TRBD1. Trimming removed 3 bases from V and 1 base from J; junction bases left unmatched: 2. This CDR3 comprises 15 residues. Germline V CDR1 and CDR2: MNHEY, SMNVEV (reference sequence). The CDR3 nucleotides are TGTGCCAGCAGTTTGGGGACAGGGGGGTCCTACGAGCAGTACTTC. The encoded protein is CASSLGTGGSYEQYF.

The rearrangement links TRBV11-2 to TRBJ2-3, with 7 bases aligning to TRBD2. The CDR3 spans 16 residues. CDR1 is SGHAT, CDR2 FQNNGV, per germline. V lost 1 base, J lost 2 bases, and 6 bases stayed unmatched. CDR3 residues: CASSLGWAGDTDTQYF. CDR3 sequence (DNA): TGTGCCAGCAGCTTAGGGTGGGCGGGAGACACAGATACGCAGTATTTT.

CDR3 region: CASSPRLIRSGNTIYF. Written as DNA, the CDR3 is TGTGCCAGCTCACCTCGACTGATTCGCTCTGGAAACACCATATATTTT. V is TRBV18 and J is TRBJ1-3; D is undetermined. This CDR3 has 16 amino acids. Germline V gene data show CDR1 as KGHSH and CDR2 as LQKENI. Trimming removed 3 bases from V and 0 bases from J, with 12 bases in between.

This clone was seen once. As DNA, the CDR3 is TGTGCCAGCTATCCGGGACAGGATTACAATGAGCAGTTCTTC. It specifies CASYPGQDYNEQFF. The V call is TRBV6-7, the J call TRBJ2-1, with 8 bases lining up with TRBD1. TRBV6-7 is an open reading frame whose function is uncertain. The V gene end was trimmed by 8 bases and the J gene end by 4 bases; junction bases not matched to a gene: 7. The CDR3 is 14 amino acids.

V usage is TRBV9 and J usage is TRBJ2-7; possible D gene TRBD1, 5 bases. CDR1 SGDLS and CDR2 YYNGEE come from the germline V gene. CDR3 size: 12 residues. Trimming cost V 3 bases and J 2 bases, with 6 bases left between them. The CDR3 DNA sequence: TGTGCCAGCAGCGGACAGACCTACGAGCAGTACTTC. Amino acids: CASSGQTYEQYF. Complete variable domain (other parts from reference TRBV9 and TRBJ2-7): DSGVTQTPKHLITATGQRVTLRCSPRSGDLSVYWYQQSLDQGLQFLIQYYNGEERAKGNILERFSAQQFPDLHSELNLSSLELGDSALYFCASSGQTYEQYFGPGTRLTVT.

This clone came up a few times. This chain joins TRBV5-1 and TRBJ1-1; the D gene is possibly TRBD1 (5 bases). Per germline, CDR1 SGHRS and CDR2 YFSETQ. The CDR3 spans 14 residues. V lost 3 bases and J 0 bases, leaving 9 bases between the germline ends. CDR3 in amino acids: CASSSGLLNTEAFF. Here the CDR3 DNA reads TGCGCCAGCAGCTCGGGACTCCTGAACACTGAAGCTTTCTTT.

This clone was observed once. The chain employs TRBV5-1 and TRBJ1-2; D not resolved. The CDR3 length is 13 residues. V was cut by 4 bases and J by 3 bases, with 10 bases left in between. The germline V gene encodes CDR1 SGHRS and CDR2 YFSETQ. In DNA, the CDR3 is TGCGCCAGCAGCCCTTCCCGCGACTATGGCTACACCTTC. The encoded protein is CASSPSRDYGYTF.

The chain uses TRBV7-9 and TRBJ2-5; D might be TRBD1 (5 bases). CDR1 SEHNR and CDR2 FQNEAQ come from the germline V gene (reference sequence). The CDR3 contains 14 residues. The ends were cut back, 1 base at V and 0 bases at J, with 6 bases in the middle. The CDR3: CASSLVGDQETQYF. The CDR3 DNA sequence: TGTGCCAGCAGCTTAGTAGGGGACCAAGAGACCCAGTACTTC.

V is TRBV7-9 and J is TRBJ2-2; TRBD2 matches 11 bases. Germline V CDR1 and CDR2: SEHNR, FQNEAQ (reference sequence). The CDR3 has 17 amino acids. Germline trimming cut 7 bases from V and 6 bases from J; bases unmatched to any gene: 13. The CDR3: CASTKTSGKRGAGELFF. DNA of the CDR3: TGTGCCAGCACCAAGACTAGCGGGAAGCGTGGGGCCGGGGAGCTGTTTTTT.

This chain links TRBV11-2 with TRBJ2-5; 10 bases align to TRBD2. Germline V gene lookup returns CDR1 SGHAT and CDR2 FQNNGV. The CDR3 is 17 amino acids. With 1 base clipped from V and 5 bases from J, the junction kept 10 bases outside the gene matches. CDR3 nucleotides: TGTGCCAGCAGCTTAGCGCGGTGGACTAGCGGTAGGGAGACCCAGTACTTC. This codes for CASSLARWTSGRETQYF. The variable domain in full, with the rest retrieved from reference TRBV11-2 and TRBJ2-5, is EAGVAQSPRYKIIEKRQSVAFWCNPISGHATLYWYQQILGQGPKLLIQFQNNGVVDDSQLPKDRFSAERLKGVDSTLKIQPAKLEDSAVYLCASSLARWTSGRETQYFGPGTRLLVL.

The chain couples TRBV25-1 to TRBJ1-5, with 9 bases matching TRBD1. Germline assignment: CDR1 MGHDK and CDR2 SYGVNS. V shed 6 bases and J 11 bases; nucleotides not matched to a gene: 5. The CDR3 loop spans 12 amino acids. DNA for the CDR3: TGTGCCAGCAGCGAGACAGGGGGTGCCCAGCATTTT. It encodes CASSETGGAQHF.

This chain uses TRBV5-4 with TRBJ2-3; 11 bases match TRBD2. This CDR3 is built from 15 residues. Germline lookup yields CDR1 SGHNT and CDR2 YYREEE (reference sequence). Unmatched junction bases numbered 6, after V lost 2 bases and J lost 7 bases. CDR3 coding DNA: TGTGCCAGCAGCTTTGATAGACTAGCGGGGAATACGCAGTATTTT. This translates into CASSFDRLAGNTQYF. Filled out from reference TRBV5-4 and TRBJ2-3, the complete variable domain reads ETGVTQSPTHLIKTRGQQVTLRCSSQSGHNTVSWYQQALGQGPQFIFQYYREEENGRGNFPPRFSGLQFPNYSSELNVNALELDDSALYLCASSFDRLAGNTQYFGPGTRLTVL.

By its share, this clone is medium-sized. This sequence joins TRBV9 and TRBJ1-5; tentatively, D is TRBD1 (5 bases). The CDR3 extends over 15 amino acids. Trimming stripped 1 base from V and 4 bases from J, with 12 bases between. Looked up from germline, CDR1 is SGDLS and CDR2 is YYNGEE. The CDR3 sequence: CASSVSSQANQPQHF. The CDR3 nucleotides are TGTGCCAGCAGCGTAAGTTCACAGGCGAATCAGCCCCAGCATTTT.

This chain links TRBV5-1 with TRBJ1-4; 8 nucleotides line up with TRBD1. Germline V gene data show CDR1 as SGHRS and CDR2 as YFSETQ. This CDR3 spans 14 amino acids. The ends lost 0 bases at V and 10 bases at J; junction bases unmatched: 5. The CDR3 spells CASSLAQGAGKLFF. CDR3 nucleotides: TGCGCCAGCAGCTTGGCCCAGGGGGCAGGAAAACTGTTTTTT.

The gene calls are TRBV28 and TRBJ1-5; no clear D gene. The CDR3 runs 13 residues. V lost 1 base to trimming and J lost 2 bases, with 3 bases between them. The germline V gene has CDR1 MDHEN and CDR2 SYDVKM. The CDR3 sequence: CASSLLGNQPQHF. The CDR3 nucleotides read TGTGCCAGCAGTTTATTAGGCAATCAGCCCCAGCATTTT. Full variable domain (outside the CDR3, taken from reference TRBV28 and TRBJ1-5): DVKVTQSSRYLVKRTGEKVFLECVQDMDHENMFWYRQDPGLGLRLIYFSYDVKMKEKGDIPEGYSVSREKKERFSLILESASTNQTSMYLCASSLLGNQPQHFGDGTRLSIL.

The rearrangement links TRBV4-2 to TRBJ2-7, with D perhaps TRBD1 (6 bases). The CDR3 contains 15 residues. V was pared by 0 bases and J by 2 bases, with 11 bases between. Per the germline V gene, CDR1 is LGHNA and CDR2 is YNFKEQ. CDR3 DNA sequence: TGTGCCAGCAGCCAAGAAGCTTCAGGGGCCTACGAGCAGTACTTC. Translating it yields CASSQEASGAYEQYF.

The J gene is TRBJ2-7, the V gene TRBV19, with TRBD2 identical over 7 bases. This CDR3 contains 15 residues. Trimming cost V 6 bases and J 1 base; bases outside gene matches: 9. Germline V CDR1 and CDR2: LNHDA, SQIVND (reference sequence). For the CDR3, the DNA is TGTGCCAGTAGGCCTACTGCGGGAGAGTCCTACGAGCAGTACTTC. This translates into CASRPTAGESYEQYF.